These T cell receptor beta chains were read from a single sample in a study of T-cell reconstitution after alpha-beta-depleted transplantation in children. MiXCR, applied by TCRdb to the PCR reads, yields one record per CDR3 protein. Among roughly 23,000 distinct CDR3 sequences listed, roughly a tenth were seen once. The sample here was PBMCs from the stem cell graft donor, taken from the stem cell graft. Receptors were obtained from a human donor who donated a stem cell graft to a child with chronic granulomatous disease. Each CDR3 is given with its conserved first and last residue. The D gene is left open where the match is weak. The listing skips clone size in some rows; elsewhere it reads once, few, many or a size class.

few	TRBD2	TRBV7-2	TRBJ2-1	CASSIAGGYNEQFF	TGTGCCAGCAGCATAGCGGGGGGGTATAATGAGCAGTTCTTC
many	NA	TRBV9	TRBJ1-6	CASSGHPVTINSPLHF	TGTGCCAGCAGCGGCCATCCGGTCACCATAAATTCACCCCTCCACTTT
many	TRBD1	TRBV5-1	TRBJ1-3	CASSPTGQVAGNTIYF	TGCGCCAGCAGCCCCACGGGACAGGTAGCTGGAAACACCATATATTTT
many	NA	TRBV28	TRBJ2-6	CASSLDPGESSGANVLTF	TGTGCCAGCAGTCTGGACCCAGGGGAATCCTCTGGGGCCAACGTCCTGACTTTC
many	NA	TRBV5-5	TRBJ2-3	CASSLTVASRADTQYF	TGTGCCAGCAGCCTGACCGTTGCCTCTCGGGCAGATACGCAGTATTTT
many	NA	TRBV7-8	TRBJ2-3	CATLADTQYF	TGTGCCACCCTAGCGGATACGCAGTATTTT
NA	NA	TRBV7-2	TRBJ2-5	CASSLVGWGKETQYF	TGTGCCAGCAGCTTAGTCGGATGGGGGAAAGAGACCCAGTACTTC
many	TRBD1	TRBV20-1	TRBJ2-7	CSAKGQILTEQYF	TGCAGTGCTAAGGGACAGATACTCACCGAGCAGTACTTC
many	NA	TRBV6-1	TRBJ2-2	CASSEMETPTGELFF	TGTGCCAGCAGTGAAATGGAGACCCCGACCGGGGAGCTGTTTTTT
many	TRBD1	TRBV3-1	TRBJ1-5	CASSDRDRGYGNQPQHF	TGTGCCAGCAGCGATCGGGACAGGGGGTATGGCAATCAGCCCCAGCATTTT
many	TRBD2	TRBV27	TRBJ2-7	CASSPPGLAGAYEQYF	TGTGCCAGCAGTCCCCCCGGACTAGCGGGAGCCTACGAGCAGTACTTC
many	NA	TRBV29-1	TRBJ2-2	CSVEVGFGELFF	TGCAGCGTTGAAGTGGGATTCGGGGAGCTGTTTTTT
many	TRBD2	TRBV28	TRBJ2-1	CASSPNLAGPTYNEQFF	TGTGCCAGCAGTCCAAACCTAGCGGGACCCACCTACAATGAGCAGTTCTTC
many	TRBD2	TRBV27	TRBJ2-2	CASSPSSGRANTGELFF	TGTGCCAGCAGTCCAAGCAGCGGGAGGGCCAACACCGGGGAGCTGTTTTTT
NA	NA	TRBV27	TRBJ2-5	CASSLALPWGAHQETQYF	TGTGCCAGCAGTTTAGCCCTACCATGGGGGGCGCACCAAGAGACCCAGTACTTC
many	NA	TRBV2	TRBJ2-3	CACRDQTTDTQYF	TGTGCCTGCCGGGACCAAACTACAGATACGCAGTATTTT
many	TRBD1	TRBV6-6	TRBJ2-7	CASSKGTAYEQYF	TGTGCCAGCAGTAAAGGGACAGCCTACGAGCAGTACTTC
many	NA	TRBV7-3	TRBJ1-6	CASSPARPGGYSPLHF	TGTGCCAGCAGCCCCGCCCGGCCGGGGGGTTATTCACCCCTCCACTTT
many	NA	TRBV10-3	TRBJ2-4	CAISESHSIGDIQYF	TGTGCCATCAGTGAGTCCCACTCCATCGGGGACATTCAGTACTTC
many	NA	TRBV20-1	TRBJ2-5	CSARPNGLNQETQYF	TGCAGTGCTAGACCAAACGGGCTGAATCAAGAGACCCAGTACTTC
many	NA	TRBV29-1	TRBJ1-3	CSVETGLGGNTIYF	TGCAGCGTTGAAACAGGATTGGGAGGAAACACCATATATTTT
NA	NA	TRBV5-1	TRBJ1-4	CASSSGRAAEKLFF	TGCGCCAGCAGCAGCGGGAGGGCGGCTGAAAAACTGTTTTTT
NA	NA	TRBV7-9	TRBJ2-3	CASSLQHPVSTDTQYF	TGTGCCAGCAGCTTACAGCACCCGGTTAGCACAGATACGCAGTATTTT
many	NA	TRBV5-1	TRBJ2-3	CASIGGQGATDTQYF	TGCGCCAGCATCGGGGGGCAGGGGGCAACAGATACGCAGTATTTT
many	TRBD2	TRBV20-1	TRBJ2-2	CSAPDRGRAIGELFF	TGCAGTGCCCCCGACCGCGGGAGGGCCATCGGGGAGCTGTTTTTT
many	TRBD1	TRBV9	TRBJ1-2	CASSGFGQGEPLGYGYTF	TGTGCCAGCAGCGGATTCGGACAGGGGGAACCCCTTGGCTATGGCTACACCTTC
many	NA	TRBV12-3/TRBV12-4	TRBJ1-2	CASSFGDGYGYTF	TGTGCCAGCAGTTTCGGGGACGGCTATGGCTACACCTTC
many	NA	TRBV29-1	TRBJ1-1	CSVEFLANPEAFF	TGCAGCGTTGAATTCCTAGCCAACCCTGAAGCTTTCTTT
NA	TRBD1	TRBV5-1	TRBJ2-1	CASSLLGRGMGNEQFF	TGCGCCAGCAGCTTGTTGGGCAGGGGGATGGGGAATGAGCAGTTCTTC
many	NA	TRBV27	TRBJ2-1	CASKRGDGMQFF	TGTGCCAGCAAAAGGGGAGATGGAATGCAGTTCTTC
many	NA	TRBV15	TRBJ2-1	CATSREGTSNEQFF	TGTGCCACCAGCAGAGAGGGGACATCGAATGAGCAGTTCTTC
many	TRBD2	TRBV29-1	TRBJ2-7	CSVEDGGVAGGDGYEQYF	TGCAGCGTTGAAGATGGAGGGGTAGCGGGGGGGGACGGGTACGAGCAGTACTTC
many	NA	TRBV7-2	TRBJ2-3	CASSPRQDTQYF	TGTGCCAGCAGTCCAAGACAGGATACGCAGTATTTT
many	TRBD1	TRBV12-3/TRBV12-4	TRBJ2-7	CASRSTGQGHEQYF	TGTGCCAGCAGATCTACTGGACAGGGCCACGAGCAGTACTTC
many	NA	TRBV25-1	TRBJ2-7	CASSAGMKKGTPYEQYF	TGTGCCAGCAGTGCAGGGATGAAGAAGGGGACCCCCTACGAGCAGTACTTC
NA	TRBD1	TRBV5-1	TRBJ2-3	CASSLWTGDTQYF	TGCGCCAGCAGCTTGTGGACAGGAGATACGCAGTATTTT
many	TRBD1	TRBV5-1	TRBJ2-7	CASSFDFTGTGAYEQYF	TGCGCCAGCAGCTTTGACTTCACCGGGACAGGGGCCTACGAGCAGTACTTC
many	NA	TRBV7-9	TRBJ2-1	CASSSVGYNEQFF	TGTGCCAGCAGCTCAGTGGGGTACAATGAGCAGTTCTTC
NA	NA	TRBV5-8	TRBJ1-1	CASSFLDTEAFF	TGTGCCAGCAGCTTCTTGGACACTGAAGCTTTCTTT
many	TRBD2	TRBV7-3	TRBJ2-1	CASSLTRTSGVVEQFF	TGTGCCAGCAGCTTAACCCGGACTAGCGGGGTCGTTGAGCAGTTCTTC
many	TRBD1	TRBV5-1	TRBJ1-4	CASSLDLGRGNEKLFF	TGCGCCAGCAGCTTGGATTTGGGCAGGGGGAATGAAAAACTGTTTTTT
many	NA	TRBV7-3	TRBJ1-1	CASSATGLNTEAFF	TGTGCCAGCAGCGCCACAGGGTTGAACACTGAAGCTTTCTTT
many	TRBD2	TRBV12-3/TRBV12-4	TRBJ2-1	CASSWTSGNEQFF	TGTGCCAGCAGTTGGACTAGCGGAAATGAGCAGTTCTTC
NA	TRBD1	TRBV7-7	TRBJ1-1	CATATYQGAEAFF	TGTGCTACCGCTACCTACCAGGGGGCTGAAGCTTTCTTT
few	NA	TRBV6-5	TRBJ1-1	CASSYSTRGLTFF	TGTGCCAGCAGTTACTCGACCAGGGGATTAACTTTCTTT
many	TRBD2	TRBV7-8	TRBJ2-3	CASSLGAGGPTDTQYF	TGTGCCAGCAGCTTAGGGGCGGGAGGGCCCACAGATACGCAGTATTTT
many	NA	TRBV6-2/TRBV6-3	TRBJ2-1	CASSPAGQLNNEQFF	TGTGCCAGCAGTCCAGCCGGACAGTTAAACAATGAGCAGTTCTTC
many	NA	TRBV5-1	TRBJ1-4	CASSLEPGEKLFF	TGCGCCAGCAGCTTGGAGCCAGGGGAAAAACTGTTTTTT
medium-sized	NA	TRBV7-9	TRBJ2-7	CASSFSYEQYF	TGTGCCAGCAGCTTTAGTTACGAGCAGTACTTC
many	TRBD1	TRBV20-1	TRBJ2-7	CSARGTGFSYEQYF	TGCAGTGCTCGGGGGACAGGGTTCTCCTACGAGCAGTACTTC
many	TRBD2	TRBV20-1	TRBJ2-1	CSASQLAGGLYNEQFF	TGCAGTGCTAGCCAGCTGGCGGGAGGCCTGTACAATGAGCAGTTCTTC
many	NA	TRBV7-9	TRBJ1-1	CASSSGTGLNTEAFF	TGTGCCAGCAGCTCTGGGACGGGTTTGAACACTGAAGCTTTCTTT
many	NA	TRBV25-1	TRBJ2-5	CASSEWAEYIGETQYF	TGTGCCAGCAGTGAATGGGCGGAATACATCGGGGAGACCCAGTACTTC
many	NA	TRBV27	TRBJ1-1	CASSLALNTEAFF	TGTGCCAGCAGTTTGGCCCTGAACACTGAAGCTTTCTTT
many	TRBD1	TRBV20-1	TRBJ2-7	CSARGVTDRGFHEQYF	TGCAGTGCTAGAGGAGTAACGGACAGGGGATTCCACGAGCAGTACTTC
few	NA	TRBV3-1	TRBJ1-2	CATTQVPGHLYTF	TGTGCCACCACCCAAGTCCCGGGACATCTCTACACCTTC
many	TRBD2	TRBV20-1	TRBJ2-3	CSAHYRRLAGGSDTQYF	TGCAGTGCTCATTACCGGCGACTAGCGGGAGGCTCAGATACGCAGTATTTT
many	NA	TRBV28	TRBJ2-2	CASSLWSGGGTGELFF	TGTGCCAGCAGTTTATGGTCTGGGGGCGGAACCGGGGAGCTGTTTTTT
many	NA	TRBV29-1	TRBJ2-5	CSPAMIGGGSQETQYF	TGCAGCCCCGCGATGATTGGAGGTGGGAGCCAAGAGACCCAGTACTTC
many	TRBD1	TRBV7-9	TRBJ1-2	CASSTGTVNYGYTF	TGTGCCAGCAGCACGGGGACAGTCAACTATGGCTACACCTTC